The next 9 T cell receptor beta chains were all read from a single sample in a study of cytomegalovirus exposure and HLA in healthy donors. The study ran its PCR with 60 Vbeta and 13 Jbeta primers. Clones were read by immunoSEQ multiplex PCR, and TCRdb kept only the in-frame ones, dropping some. Among about 140,000 clones listed, about 74% were seen once. The sample consisted of PBMCs. These receptor sequences come from a woman aged 45-60 years in good health and CMV-seronegative.

The chain links TRBV28 to TRBJ1-4; D remains unclear. The V end was cut by 6 bases, the J end by 5 bases, with 13 bases between. Germline V gene sequence: CDR1 MDHEN, CDR2 SYDVKM. The CDR3 length is 14 residues. The CDR3 DNA sequence: TGTGCCAGCAGGGGCGCGGGTGAAAATGAAAAACTGTTTTTT. Protein sequence: CASRGAGENEKLFF.

In DNA, the CDR3 is TGCGCCAGCAGCCAAGACCCCACGGCTAACTATGGCTACACCTTC. Encoded protein: CASSQDPTANYGYTF. The chain carries TRBV4-3 and TRBJ1-2; unclear D gene. The CDR3 is made up of 15 amino acids. Germline assignment: CDR1 LGHNA and CDR2 YSLEER. V dropped 0 bases and J dropped 0 bases, with 8 bases sitting between them.

This clone was seen a single time. V and J are TRBV13 and TRBJ2-3; 8 positions match TRBD2. The ends lost 6 bases at V and 9 bases at J; junction bases unmatched: 17. Per germline, CDR1 PRHDT and CDR2 FYEKMQ (reference sequence). The CDR3 length is 16 residues. The CDR3 spells CASRGGGAGVHRTQYF. The CDR3 DNA follows: TGTGCCAGCAGAGGTGGAGGAGCGGGGGTGCACAGGACGCAGTATTTT.

V gene TRBV6-1 combines with J gene TRBJ2-5; a weak D match, TRBD1 (5 bases). Per germline, CDR1 MNHNS and CDR2 SASEGT. V lost 7 bases and J lost 3, with 12 bases in between. The CDR3 is 13 residues long. The CDR3 region has the DNA TGTGCCAGCACTACTTCGACAGAAGAGACCCAGTACTTC. Its translation: CASTTSTEETQYF.

This clone came up a few times. The rearrangement joins TRBV19 to TRBJ1-1; 9 bases are a match to TRBD1. V dropped 7 bases and J dropped 4; count of bases not matched to a gene: 4. CDR1 and CDR2 (germline): LNHDA, SQIVND (reference sequence). The CDR3 length is 13 residues. The CDR3 DNA reads as TGTGCCAGTACTACGACAGGGGGCACTGAAGCTTTCTTT. Protein sequence: CASTTTGGTEAFF.

The chain uses TRBV18 and TRBJ1-2; 9 positions match TRBD1. CDR1 is KGHSH and CDR2 is LQKENI in the germline V gene. This CDR3 has 11 residues. The V and J ends lost 2 bases and 13 bases, in that order; junction bases with no gene match: 2. CDR3 DNA sequence: TGTGCCAGCTCACCAGGACAGGGGTCCACCTTC. This codes for CASSPGQGSTF.

This chain uses TRBV9 with TRBJ1-2; 9 bases map to TRBD1. The V gene's germline CDR1 is SGDLS and CDR2 YYNGEE. Trimming removed 3 bases from V and 4 bases from J; junction bases left unmatched: 4. This CDR3 is built from 14 residues. CDR3 coding DNA: TGTGCCAGCAGCGAGGGACAGGGACGCTATGGCTACACCTTC. Its translation is CASSEGQGRYGYTF.

This rearrangement joins TRBV29-1 to TRBJ1-3; TRBD1 agrees at 7 bases. Germline CDR1 and CDR2: SQVTM and ANQGSEA. This CDR3 has 13 amino acids. The J segment lost 3 bases and the V segment lost 8 bases, leaving 7 bases of the junction unmatched. The CDR3 bases are TGCAGCATCCGAGGGGGCGGTGGAAACACCATATATTTT. Amino acids: CSIRGGGGNTIYF.

The chain has TRBV7-9 and TRBJ1-2; D gene ambiguous. V was cut by 5 bases and J by 4 bases, with 8 bases left in between. The germline gives CDR1 SEHNR, CDR2 FQNEAQ (reference sequence). The CDR3 runs to 12 residues. The CDR3 loop reads CASSVVIYGYTF. The DNA of the CDR3 is TGTGCCAGCAGCGTAGTCATCTATGGCTACACCTTC.